These 16 T cell receptor beta chains share one sample of origin, sequenced in a study of Tregs in tolerant kidney transplant recipients (dated by TCRdb to about 2019). The method behind the library was the immunoSEQ multiplex PCR assay. Drawn from immuneACCESS, this table holds only the in-frame rearrangements with V and J called that TCRdb kept. Clones are partly lost; checked studies trace under half to an unresolved V gene and leave the rest unexplained. Across this sample there are under 300,000 clones, with roughly 80% seen only once. The leading ten clones occupy over 0.5% of the sample. Sequenced input: CD4+ T cells from blood. The receptors originated from a human donor in good health.

The V and J genes are TRBV2 and TRBJ2-3; 7 positions match TRBD2. This CDR3 contains 14 residues. Germline-derived CDR1 and CDR2 are SNHLY and FYNNEI. V lost 7 bases to trimming and J lost 6 bases; unmatched junction nucleotides: 10. The CDR3 reads CASTSGLRLDTQYF. The DNA for the CDR3 is TGTGCCAGCACCTCGGGACTAAGGTTGGATACGCAGTATTTT.

The chain carries TRBV2 and TRBJ2-2, with D hard to call. The CDR3 totals 13 residues. Germline assignment: CDR1 SNHLY and CDR2 FYNNEI. The V gene lost 1 base and the J gene lost 5 bases, with 5 bases spanning the gap. CDR3 nucleotide sequence: TGTGCCAGCAGTGAAGGGTATACCGGGGAGCTGTTTTTT. Translation: CASSEGYTGELFF.

The chain employs TRBV6-5 and TRBJ1-1; D gene uncertain. Germline V CDR1 and CDR2: MNHEY, SVGAGI. The CDR3 runs to 15 residues. V was pared by 7 bases and J by 0 bases, with 15 bases between. The CDR3 region is CASTVSQRLNTEAFF. CDR3 nucleotides: TGTGCCAGCACCGTTAGTCAGAGGCTGAACACTGAAGCTTTCTTT.

This clone has just one count. The chain is built from TRBV12-2 and TRBJ2-2; the table's D call, TRBD2, has no DNA check behind it. TRBV12-2 is shown as a pseudogene. There are 16 residues in the CDR3. CDR3 DNA: TGTGCAAGTCGCTTAGAGATGACTAGCACTGGCGGGGAGCTGTTTTTT. Translating it yields CASRLEMTSTGGELFF.

This rearrangement joins TRBV10-3 to TRBJ1-5; D unresolved. The germline CDR1 and CDR2 sequences are ENHRY and SYGVKD. The CDR3 is 13 residues long. Trimming shortened V by 0 bases and J by 9 bases, and 9 bases separated the two germline ends. The DNA of the CDR3 is TGTGCCATCAGTGAGTCGTCGTCGGGGCCCCAGCATTTT. Translating gives CAISESSSGPQHF.

The rearrangement joins TRBV6-5 to TRBJ2-2; no reliable D call. Per germline, CDR1 MNHEY and CDR2 SVGAGI. The CDR3 runs to 14 residues. V lost 5 bases and J 6 bases, leaving 13 bases between the germline ends. DNA for the CDR3: TGTGCCAGCAGTCCCCGGCCGGCCGCCGGGGAGCTGTTTTTT. This encodes CASSPRPAAGELFF.

The chain uses TRBV19 and TRBJ2-5; 8 bases are shared with TRBD2. The V and J ends lost 2 bases and 1 base, in that order; junction bases with no gene match: 9. The V gene's germline CDR1 is LNHDA and CDR2 SQIVND (reference sequence). There are 17 residues in the CDR3. CDR3 amino acids: CASSITYRGGSQETQYF. The CDR3 DNA reads TGTGCCAGTAGTATAACGTACCGCGGGGGGTCCCAAGAGACCCAGTACTTC.

This chain uses TRBV6-4 with TRBJ1-6; D not certain. The CDR3 totals 15 residues. Per germline, CDR1 MRHNA and CDR2 SNTAGT. Trimming pared 4 bases from V and 7 bases from J, leaving 14 bases between. CDR3 loop: CASSVNLGLNSPLHF. The CDR3 DNA reads TGTGCCAGCAGTGTAAATCTAGGGTTGAATTCACCCCTCCACTTT.

J is TRBJ2-7 and V is TRBV2, with no clear D. There are 11 residues in the CDR3. Germline-derived CDR1 and CDR2 are SNHLY and FYNNEI. V lost 6 bases to trimming and J lost 7 bases, with 10 bases between them. The CDR3 protein is CASRENSEQYF. In DNA form, the CDR3 reads TGTGCCAGCAGGGAGAACAGTGAGCAGTACTTC. Full variable domain (outside the CDR3, taken from reference TRBV2 and TRBJ2-7): EPEVTQTPSHQVTQMGQEVILRCVPISNHLYFYWYRQILGQKVEFLVSFYNNEISEKSEIFDDQFSVERPDGSNFTLKIRSTKLEDSAMYFCASRENSEQYFGPGTRLTVT.

The rearrangement uses TRBV29-1 and TRBJ2-1; TRBD2 matches 7 bases. The CDR3 spans 13 residues. V lost 8 bases and J lost 6; bases outside the gene matches: 10. Germline CDR1 and CDR2: SQVTM and ANQGSEA. CDR3 residues: CSSRVAGINEQFF. The CDR3 DNA reads TGCAGCAGCCGGGTAGCGGGTATCAATGAGCAGTTCTTC.

The J gene is TRBJ1-4, the V gene TRBV10-3; 7 bases line up with TRBD1. Per the germline V gene, CDR1 is ENHRY and CDR2 is SYGVKD. Unmatched junction bases numbered 5, after V lost 9 bases and J lost 4 bases. There are 13 residues in the CDR3. The CDR3 coding sequence is TGTGCCATGAGCCGGGACAGTAATGAAAAACTGTTTTTT. Translating it yields CAMSRDSNEKLFF.

The J gene is TRBJ1-1, the V gene TRBV11-3; D call uncertain. The CDR3 covers 15 residues. V was cut by 1 base and J by 1 base, with 10 bases left in between. The germline CDR1 and CDR2 sequences are SGHNT and YENEEA. The DNA of the CDR3 is TGTGCCAGCAGCTTAGGAACAGCCTCGAACACTGAAGCTTTCTTT. Encoded protein: CASSLGTASNTEAFF.

The chain combines TRBV9 with TRBJ2-1, with TRBD1 matching 10 bases. Germline lookup yields CDR1 SGDLS and CDR2 YYNGEE. CDR3 length: 15 residues. V lost 4 bases to trimming and J lost 2 bases; unmatched junction nucleotides: 3. The CDR3 nucleotides read TGTGCCAGCAGCATAGGACAGGGGGCCTACAATGAGCAGTTCTTC. Its protein product is CASSIGQGAYNEQFF.

The chain has TRBV11-3 and TRBJ2-3; tentative D call: TRBD2 (5 bases). The germline V and J ends were trimmed by 4 bases and 2 bases, with 7 bases remaining between them. The germline gives CDR1 SGHNT, CDR2 YENEEA. This CDR3 is 13 amino acids long. The CDR3 is CASSSDYTDTQYF. For the CDR3, the DNA is TGTGCCAGCAGCTCAGACTACACAGATACGCAGTATTTT. Looking up the rest from reference TRBV11-3 and TRBJ2-3 gives the full variable domain: EAGVVQSPRYKIIEKKQPVAFWCNPISGHNTLYWYLQNLGQGPELLIRYENEEAVDDSQLPKDRFSAERLKGVDSTLKIQPAELGDSAVYLCASSSDYTDTQYFGPGTRLTVL.

The chain links TRBV5-4 to TRBJ1-5, with D tentatively TRBD1 (5 bases). Germline V lookup: CDR1 SGHNT, CDR2 YYREEE (reference sequence). This CDR3 region has 19 residues. The germline V and J ends were trimmed by 4 bases and 5 bases, with 28 bases remaining between them. The CDR3 DNA is TGTGCCAGCAGCCCCGTTCGGGACGGCTCCTTTAGTGGGGATCAGCCCCAGCATTTT. Translating it yields CASSPVRDGSFSGDQPQHF.

This clone was observed once. This chain joins TRBV29-1 and TRBJ2-3, with a possible D match to TRBD1 (5 bases). CDR1 and CDR2 from the germline V gene are SQVTM and ANQGSEA. Trimming pared 2 bases from V and 3 bases from J, leaving 15 bases between. This CDR3 region has 15 residues. In DNA, the CDR3 is TGCAGCGTTGAACCACAGGTTCGAGCGACAGATACGCAGTATTTT. Encoded protein: CSVEPQVRATDTQYF.